The 14 T cell receptor beta chains in this list originate from one sample, sequenced in a study of T cells expressing NK-cell markers. For each CDR3 protein, TCRdb gives one entry from its re-call of the 5' RACE reads, without DNA. The data include 440,000 or so distinct CDR3 sequences; the top ten clones carry less than 7.5%. What was sequenced was blood T cells: a sorted CD56 or NKG2C T cell subset, CD4+ or CD8+ T cells, or bulk PBMC T cells (not recorded which). The receptor set was obtained from a woman aged 18 to 69 in good health.

This chain connects TRBV4-1 to TRBJ2-3. This CDR3 spans 14 amino acids. Germline V gene lookup returns CDR1 MGHRA and CDR2 YSYEKL. The chain's CDR3 is CASSQERASDTQYF.

This CDR3 is CASSLGSGGTDTRYF. The gene calls are TRBV5-1 and TRBJ2-3; TCRdb's assignment of TRBD2 cannot be checked, as there is no DNA. Per the germline V gene, CDR1 is SGHRS and CDR2 is YFSETQ. The CDR3 is 15 residues long.

The V and J genes are TRBV20-1 and TRBJ2-3; TCRdb returns TRBD2, unconfirmable since there is no DNA. CDR3 size: 16 residues. CDR1 is DFQATT, CDR2 SNEGSKA, per germline (reference sequence). The CDR3 loop reads CSAALYIAGVSDTQYF.

The rearrangement links TRBV6-5 to TRBJ1-2; the TCRdb call, TRBD1, lacks DNA for checking. The CDR3 has 15 amino acids. Germline assignment: CDR1 MNHEY and CDR2 SVGAGI. Here the CDR3 reads CASSYDRDPRYGYTF.

The chain combines TRBV7-2 with TRBJ2-5; the TCRdb D gene call, TRBD1, has no DNA to confirm it. Germline V lookup: CDR1 SGHTA, CDR2 FQGNSA. There are 16 residues in the CDR3. Here the CDR3 reads CASSLAGGDFQETQYF.

The gene calls are TRBV7-9 and TRBJ2-7; TCRdb returns TRBD1, unconfirmable since there is no DNA. The V gene's germline CDR1 is SEHNR and CDR2 FQNEAQ (reference sequence). The CDR3 covers 15 residues. This CDR3 reads CASSLEGGRSYEQYF.

The chain recombines TRBV6-1 with TRBJ2-1; the D call from TCRdb, TRBD1, cannot be confirmed without DNA. The CDR3 loop spans 15 amino acids. Germline V CDR1 and CDR2: MNHNS, SASEGT. CDR3 amino acids: CASSGEGAVYNEQFF.

The V and J genes are TRBV9 and TRBJ2-7; TCRdb names TRBD2, which stays unverified in the absence of DNA. The CDR3 consists of 13 residues. Per germline, CDR1 SGDLS and CDR2 YYNGEE. The CDR3 sequence is CASSRAPLGEQYF.

The rearrangement joins TRBV20-1 to TRBJ2-3. From germline, CDR1 is DFQATT and CDR2 SNEGSKA (reference sequence). The CDR3 extends over 12 amino acids. CDR3 sequence: CSARPRSDTQYF.

The chain links TRBV5-1 to TRBJ2-1; the D gene TCRdb calls, TRBD1, cannot be checked with no DNA. From germline, CDR1 is SGHRS and CDR2 YFSETQ. This CDR3 comprises 13 residues. The CDR3 here is CASSYDDRGEQFF.

The rearrangement links TRBV20-1 to TRBJ1-6. The CDR3 contains 12 residues. Germline V gene data show CDR1 as DFQATT and CDR2 as SNEGSKA (reference sequence). CDR3 region: CSAGPQNSPLHF.

The V gene is TRBV3-1, the J gene TRBJ2-1. Germline CDR1 reads LGHDT; CDR2 reads YNNKEL (reference sequence). The CDR3 runs 12 residues. CDR3 region: CASSQDPLSRFF.

The rearrangement links TRBV5-1 to TRBJ2-1; as DNA is missing, the TRBD1 call by TCRdb cannot be tested. The CDR3 loop spans 15 amino acids. Germline CDR1 SGHRS, CDR2 YFSETQ. The CDR3: CASHSTGGDYNEQFF.

The chain joins TRBV18 to TRBJ1-1; the D call of TRBD1 rests on TCRdb alone, since no DNA is present to check it. Germline V CDR1 and CDR2: KGHSH, LQKENI. The CDR3 is 17 amino acids. CDR3 protein: CASSRIQGAYGNTEAFF.